This T cell receptor (beta chain) derives from a study of regulatory T cells in long-lasting Graves disease. Study-wide background: Persistence in Graves' disease required over 5 years of antithyroid drugs plus positive TSH receptor antibodies.

Combining iRepertoire HTBI primers with Arm-PCR of CDR3 regions, the authors built TCR beta libraries. TCRdb called the multiplex PCR reads again in MiXCR, with one record for every CDR3 protein. The sample comprises some 300,000 distinct CDR3 sequences, more than 20% of which are singletons, and roughly 56% rests with the top ten. Findings and limits, study-wide: Reduced TCR diversity was observed in persistent Graves' patients versus newly diagnosed patients.

Note on this clonotype: The antigen is unknown.

The length of the CDR3 is 15 residues. V gave up 5 bases and J gave up 6 bases; unmatched junction bases: 11. Described time point: persistent/refractory GD, antithyroid drugs over 5 years with positive TRAb. With RNA extracted from PBMCs as input, the TCR library was made. The rearrangement links TRBV12-3 or TRBV12-4 to TRBJ1-1, with TRBD1 matching over 8 bases. Sequencing was performed on peripheral blood mononuclear cells (PBMCs), taken when the disease was refractory, from a patient treated with antithyroid drugs. The receptor comes from a female donor with Graves disease. The CDR3 DNA reads as TGTGCCAGCAGTCTTTATCAGGGGGCCCCTTCTGAAGCTTTCTTT. Translated: CASSLYQGAPSEAFF.